This record covers a single T cell receptor beta chain. The antigen is undetermined. PCR employed 60 Vbeta and 13 Jbeta primers. TCRdb's copy holds only in-frame clones and misses some; the assay was immunoSEQ multiplex PCR. The data show 130,000 to 150,000 clones, roughly 80% seen once. Trimming stripped 4 bases from V and 2 bases from J, with 18 bases between. The CDR3 covers 18 residues. The germline V gene encodes CDR1 SEHNR and CDR2 FQNEAQ (reference sequence). This sample stems from a study of cytomegalovirus exposure and HLA in healthy donors. Study-level information: Early on, a data release was issued that held approximately 78 million unique TCRs from HLA-typed donors. Study conclusions and caveats: Sequencing likely caused a cluster of highly shared sequence variants. Only CMV serostatus was available as immune exposure information. The majority of CMV-associated TCR beta chains were reported as apparently HLA-restricted in a later analysis.

The specimen sequenced was PBMCs. The chain combines TRBV7-9 with TRBJ2-6; TRBD1 is a possible D gene (6 bases). The clonotype comes from a woman aged 35 to 49 in good health and CMV-seronegative. The CDR3 is CASSSTVGKGAGANVLTF. The CDR3 nucleotides are TGTGCCAGCAGCTCCACTGTGGGTAAGGGGGCTGGGGCCAACGTCCTGACTTTC.